This note documents a single T cell receptor beta chain sequence. Antigen unknown. V lost 0 bases and J lost 2; bases outside the gene matches: 5. The CDR3 sequence is 16 residues long. Germline values: CDR1 SGHDN, CDR2 FVKESK. Each cell subset's genomic DNA was divided evenly among several immunoSEQ plates. Assay used: immunoSEQ multiplex PCR; TCRdb lists only in-frame clones, some missing. The table lists some 660,000 clones, 55% to 85% of them singletons. This entry belongs to a study of shared clonotypes between healthy human individuals. All participating donors were Caucasian adults from Nashville, Tennessee. General study findings and limits: Generation of non-shared clonotypes was less probable than generation of clonotypes shared by all four donors. In general, naive subsets displayed greater estimated richness than memory subsets did.

This rearrangement joins TRBV14 to TRBJ2-3; TRBD1 matches at 7 bases. The sample taken for sequencing was memory CD4+ T cells sorted from blood. Subset defined: CD45RA-negative fraction. This clonotype was obtained from a woman aged 30 to 39 in good health. CDR3 amino acids: CASSQDRGQITDTQYF. In DNA form, the CDR3 reads TGTGCCAGCAGCCAAGATCGGGGACAGATCACAGATACGCAGTATTTT.